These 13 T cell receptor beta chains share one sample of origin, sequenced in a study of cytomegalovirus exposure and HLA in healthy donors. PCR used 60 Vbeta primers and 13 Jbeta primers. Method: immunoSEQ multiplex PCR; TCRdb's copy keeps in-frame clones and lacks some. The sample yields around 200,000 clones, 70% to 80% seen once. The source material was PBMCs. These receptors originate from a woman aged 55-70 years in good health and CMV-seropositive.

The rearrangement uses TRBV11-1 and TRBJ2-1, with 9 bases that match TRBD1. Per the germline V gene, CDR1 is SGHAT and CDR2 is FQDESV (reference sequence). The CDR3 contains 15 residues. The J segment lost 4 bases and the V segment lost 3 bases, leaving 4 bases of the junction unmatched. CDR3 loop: CASSFNRGLYNEQFF. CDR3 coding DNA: TGTGCCAGCAGCTTCAACAGGGGGCTTTACAATGAGCAGTTCTTC.

In DNA form, the CDR3 reads TGTGCCAGCAGTTATTCGATGGGACAGGGCCAGCCCCAGCATTTT. Its translation is CASSYSMGQGQPQHF. The J gene is TRBJ1-5, the V gene TRBV6-5, with TRBD1 matching 9 bases. Germline CDR1 MNHEY, CDR2 SVGAGI. This CDR3 spans 15 amino acids. The junction had 7 bases not matched to a gene; V was cut back by 3 bases and J by 7 bases.

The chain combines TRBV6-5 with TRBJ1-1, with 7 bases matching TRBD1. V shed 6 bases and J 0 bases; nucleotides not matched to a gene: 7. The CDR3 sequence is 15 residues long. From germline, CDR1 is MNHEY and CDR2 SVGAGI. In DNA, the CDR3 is TGTGCCAGCAGGACAGGGCGACTATTGAACACTGAAGCTTTCTTT. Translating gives CASRTGRLLNTEAFF.

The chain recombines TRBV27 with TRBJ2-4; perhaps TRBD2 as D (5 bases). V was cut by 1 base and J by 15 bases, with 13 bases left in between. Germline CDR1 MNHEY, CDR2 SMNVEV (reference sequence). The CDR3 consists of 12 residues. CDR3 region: CASSLWPGRMYF. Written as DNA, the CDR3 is TGTGCCAGCAGTTTATGGCCGGGAAGGATGTACTTC.

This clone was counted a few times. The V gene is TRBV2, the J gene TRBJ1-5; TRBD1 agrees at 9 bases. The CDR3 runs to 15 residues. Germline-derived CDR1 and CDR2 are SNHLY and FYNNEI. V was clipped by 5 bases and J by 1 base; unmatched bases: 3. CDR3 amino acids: CASSRQGGSNQPQHF. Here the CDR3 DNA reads TGTGCCAGCAGTAGACAGGGGGGGAGCAATCAGCCCCAGCATTTT.

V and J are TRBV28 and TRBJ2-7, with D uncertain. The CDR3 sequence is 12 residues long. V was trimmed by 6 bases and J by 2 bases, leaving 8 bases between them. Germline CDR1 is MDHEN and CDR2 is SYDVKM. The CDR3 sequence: CASSLPPYEQYF. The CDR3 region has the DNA TGTGCCAGCAGCCTCCCCCCCTACGAGCAGTACTTC.

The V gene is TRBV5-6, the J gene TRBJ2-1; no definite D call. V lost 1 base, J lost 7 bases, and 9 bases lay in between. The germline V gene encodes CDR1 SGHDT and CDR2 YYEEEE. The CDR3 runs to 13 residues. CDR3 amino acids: CASSLFTGNEQFF. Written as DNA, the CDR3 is TGTGCCAGCAGCTTGTTCACGGGTAATGAGCAGTTCTTC. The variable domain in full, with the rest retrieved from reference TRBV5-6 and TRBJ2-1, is DAGVTQSPTHLIKTRGQQVTLRCSPKSGHDTVSWYQQALGQGPQFIFQYYEEEERQRGNFPDRFSGHQFPNYSSELNVNALLLGDSALYLCASSLFTGNEQFFGPGTRLTVL.

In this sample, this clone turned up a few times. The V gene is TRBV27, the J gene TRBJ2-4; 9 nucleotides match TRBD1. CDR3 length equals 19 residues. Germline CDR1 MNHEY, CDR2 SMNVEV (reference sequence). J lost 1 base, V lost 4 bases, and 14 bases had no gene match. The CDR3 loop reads CASSSSGTGTAVAKNIQYF. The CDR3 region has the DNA TGTGCCAGCAGTTCCTCCGGGACAGGGACGGCGGTTGCCAAAAACATTCAGTACTTC.

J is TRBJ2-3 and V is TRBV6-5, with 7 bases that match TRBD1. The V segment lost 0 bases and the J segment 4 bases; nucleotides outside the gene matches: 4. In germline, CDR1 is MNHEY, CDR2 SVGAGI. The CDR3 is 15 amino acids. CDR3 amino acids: CASSYSGQEADTQYF. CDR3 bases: TGTGCCAGCAGTTACTCCGGACAGGAGGCAGATACGCAGTATTTT.

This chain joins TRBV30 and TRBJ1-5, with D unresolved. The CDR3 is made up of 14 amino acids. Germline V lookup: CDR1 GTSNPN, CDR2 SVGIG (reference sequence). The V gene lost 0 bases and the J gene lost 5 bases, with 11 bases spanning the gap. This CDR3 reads CAWSVPGSYQPQHF. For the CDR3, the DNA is TGTGCCTGGAGTGTACCGGGGTCCTATCAGCCCCAGCATTTT.

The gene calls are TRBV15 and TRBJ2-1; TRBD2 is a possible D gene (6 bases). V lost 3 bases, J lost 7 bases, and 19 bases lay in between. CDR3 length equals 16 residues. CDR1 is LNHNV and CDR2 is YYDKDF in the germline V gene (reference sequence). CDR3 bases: TGTGCCACCAGCAGGTGGGGGACTTCCCCGGAAAATGAGCAGTTCTTC. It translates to CATSRWGTSPENEQFF.

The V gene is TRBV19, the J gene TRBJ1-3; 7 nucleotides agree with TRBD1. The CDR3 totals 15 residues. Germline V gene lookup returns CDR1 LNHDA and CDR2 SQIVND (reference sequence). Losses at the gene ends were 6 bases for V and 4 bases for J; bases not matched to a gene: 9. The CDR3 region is CASSRFTGVGNTIYF. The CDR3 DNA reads TGTGCCAGTAGCCGATTTACAGGGGTAGGAAACACCATATATTTT.

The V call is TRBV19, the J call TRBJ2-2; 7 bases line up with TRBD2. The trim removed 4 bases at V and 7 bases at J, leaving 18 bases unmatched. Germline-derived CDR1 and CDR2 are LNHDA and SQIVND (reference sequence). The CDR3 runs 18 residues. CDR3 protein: CASSTPPPAGLHNGELFF. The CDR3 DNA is TGTGCCAGTAGTACACCCCCCCCAGCGGGGTTACACAACGGGGAGCTGTTTTTT. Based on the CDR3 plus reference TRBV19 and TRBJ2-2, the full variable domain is DGGITQSPKYLFRKEGQNVTLSCEQNLNHDAMYWYRQDPGQGLRLIYYSQIVNDFQKGDIAEGYSVSREKKESFPLTVTSAQKNPTAFYLCASSTPPPAGLHNGELFFGEGSRLTVL.